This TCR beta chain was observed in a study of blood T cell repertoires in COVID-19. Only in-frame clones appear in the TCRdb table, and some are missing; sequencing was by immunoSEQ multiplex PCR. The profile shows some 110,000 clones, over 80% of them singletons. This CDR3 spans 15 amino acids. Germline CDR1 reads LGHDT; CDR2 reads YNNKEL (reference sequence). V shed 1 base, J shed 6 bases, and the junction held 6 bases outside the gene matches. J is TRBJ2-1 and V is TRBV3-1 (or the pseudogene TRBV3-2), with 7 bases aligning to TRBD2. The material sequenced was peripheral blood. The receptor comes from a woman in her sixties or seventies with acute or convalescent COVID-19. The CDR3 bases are TGTGCCAGCAGCCAAGGGGCGGGAGTCGTCAATGAGCAGTTCTTC. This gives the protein CASSQGAGVVNEQFF.